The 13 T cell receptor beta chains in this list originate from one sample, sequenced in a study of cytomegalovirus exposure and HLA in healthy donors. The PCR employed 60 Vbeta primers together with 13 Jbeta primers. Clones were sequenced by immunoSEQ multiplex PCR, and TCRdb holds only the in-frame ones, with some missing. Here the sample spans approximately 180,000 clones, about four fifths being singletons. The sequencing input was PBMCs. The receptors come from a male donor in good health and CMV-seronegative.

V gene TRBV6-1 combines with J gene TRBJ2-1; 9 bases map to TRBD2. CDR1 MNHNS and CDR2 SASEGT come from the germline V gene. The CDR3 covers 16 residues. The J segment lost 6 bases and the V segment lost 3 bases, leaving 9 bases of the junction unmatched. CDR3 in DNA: TGTGCCAGCAGTGAGCCCTCGAGGCGGGAGGGCAATGAGCAGTTCTTC. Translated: CASSEPSRREGNEQFF.

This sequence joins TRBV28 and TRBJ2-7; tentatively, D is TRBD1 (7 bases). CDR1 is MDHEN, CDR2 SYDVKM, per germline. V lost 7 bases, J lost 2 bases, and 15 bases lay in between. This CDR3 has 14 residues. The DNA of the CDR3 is TGTGCCAGCACTGAGGAGGGGGCCCCCTACGAGCAGTACTTC. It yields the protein CASTEEGAPYEQYF.

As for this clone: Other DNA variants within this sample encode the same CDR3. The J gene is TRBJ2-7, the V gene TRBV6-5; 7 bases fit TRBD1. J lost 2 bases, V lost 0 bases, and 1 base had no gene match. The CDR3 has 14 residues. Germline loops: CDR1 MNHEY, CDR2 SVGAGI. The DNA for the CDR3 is TGTGCCAGCAGTTACTCAACAGGGGCCTACGAGCAGTACTTC. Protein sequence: CASSYSTGAYEQYF.

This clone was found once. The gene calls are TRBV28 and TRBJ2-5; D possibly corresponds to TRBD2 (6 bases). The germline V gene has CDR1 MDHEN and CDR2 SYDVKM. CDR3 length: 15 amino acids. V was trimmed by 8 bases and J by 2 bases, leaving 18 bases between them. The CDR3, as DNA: TGTGCCAGCTCTGGCTTGGGACTTGCACAAGAGACCCAGTACTTC. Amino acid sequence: CASSGLGLAQETQYF.

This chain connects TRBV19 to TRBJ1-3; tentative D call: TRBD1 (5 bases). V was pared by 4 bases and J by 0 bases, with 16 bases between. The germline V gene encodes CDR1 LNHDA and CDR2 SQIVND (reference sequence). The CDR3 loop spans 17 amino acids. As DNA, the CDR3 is TGTGCCAGTAGTACCCCCAGCCCGACAGACTCTGGAAACACCATATATTTT. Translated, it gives CASSTPSPTDSGNTIYF.

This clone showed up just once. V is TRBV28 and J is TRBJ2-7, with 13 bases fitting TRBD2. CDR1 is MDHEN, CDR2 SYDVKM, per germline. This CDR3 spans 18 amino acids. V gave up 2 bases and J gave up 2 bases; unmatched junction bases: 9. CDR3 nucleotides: TGTGCCAGCAGTTTACCCCCCCCGACTAGCGGGAGGACCTACGAGCAGTACTTC. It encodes CASSLPPPTSGRTYEQYF.

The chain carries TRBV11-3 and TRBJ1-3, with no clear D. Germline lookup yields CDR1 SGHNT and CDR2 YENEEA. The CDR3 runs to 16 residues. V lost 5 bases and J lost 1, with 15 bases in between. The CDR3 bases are TGTGCCAGCAGCCTTTCCGACGGAGGATCTGGAAACACCATATATTTT. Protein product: CASSLSDGGSGNTIYF.

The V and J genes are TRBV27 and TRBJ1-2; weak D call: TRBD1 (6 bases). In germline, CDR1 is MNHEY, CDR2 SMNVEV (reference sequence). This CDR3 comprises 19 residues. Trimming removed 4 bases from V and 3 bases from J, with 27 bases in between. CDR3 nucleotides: TGTGCCAGCAGTTCACTACCGGGGGGCGTGGGCCCCCGTGACTATGGCTACACCTTC. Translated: CASSSLPGGVGPRDYGYTF.

The CDR3 DNA sequence: TGTGCCAGCAGCCCACCCCGTAGACTAGGGAATACGCAGTATTTT. The encoded protein is CASSPPRRLGNTQYF. J is TRBJ2-3 and V is TRBV7-9; tentative D call: TRBD2 (6 bases). The CDR3 has 15 amino acids. V lost 5 bases, J lost 7 bases, and 19 bases lay in between. Per germline, CDR1 SEHNR and CDR2 FQNEAQ (reference sequence).

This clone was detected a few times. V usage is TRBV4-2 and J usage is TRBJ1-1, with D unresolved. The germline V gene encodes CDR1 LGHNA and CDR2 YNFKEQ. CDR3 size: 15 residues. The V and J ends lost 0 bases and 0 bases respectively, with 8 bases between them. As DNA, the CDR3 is TGTGCCAGCAGCCAAGAGGCCCTTTTGAACACTGAAGCTTTCTTT. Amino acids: CASSQEALLNTEAFF.

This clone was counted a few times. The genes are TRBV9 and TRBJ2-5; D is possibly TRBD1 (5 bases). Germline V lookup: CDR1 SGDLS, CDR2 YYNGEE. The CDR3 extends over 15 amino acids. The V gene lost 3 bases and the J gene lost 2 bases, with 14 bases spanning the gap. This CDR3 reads CASSASQVLQETQYF. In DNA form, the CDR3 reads TGTGCCAGCAGCGCCTCACAGGTCCTTCAAGAGACCCAGTACTTC.

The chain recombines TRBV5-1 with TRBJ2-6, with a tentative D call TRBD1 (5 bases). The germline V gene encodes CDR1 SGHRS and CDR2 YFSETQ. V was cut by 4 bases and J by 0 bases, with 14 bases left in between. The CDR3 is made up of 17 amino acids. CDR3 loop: CASSGHLSPSGANVLTF. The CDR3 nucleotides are TGCGCCAGCAGCGGACACCTCTCCCCCTCTGGGGCCAACGTCCTGACTTTC.

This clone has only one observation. The CDR3 here is CASSSNSGGSHEQYF. CDR3 bases: TGTGCCAGCAGCTCGAATAGCGGGGGGTCTCACGAGCAGTACTTC. The rearrangement joins TRBV7-9 to TRBJ2-5; 10 bases fit TRBD2. The tail of the sequence fits TRBJ2-7 better, so the J call may be wrong. The CDR3 totals 15 residues. CDR1 and CDR2 from the germline V gene are SEHNR and FQNEAQ (reference sequence).